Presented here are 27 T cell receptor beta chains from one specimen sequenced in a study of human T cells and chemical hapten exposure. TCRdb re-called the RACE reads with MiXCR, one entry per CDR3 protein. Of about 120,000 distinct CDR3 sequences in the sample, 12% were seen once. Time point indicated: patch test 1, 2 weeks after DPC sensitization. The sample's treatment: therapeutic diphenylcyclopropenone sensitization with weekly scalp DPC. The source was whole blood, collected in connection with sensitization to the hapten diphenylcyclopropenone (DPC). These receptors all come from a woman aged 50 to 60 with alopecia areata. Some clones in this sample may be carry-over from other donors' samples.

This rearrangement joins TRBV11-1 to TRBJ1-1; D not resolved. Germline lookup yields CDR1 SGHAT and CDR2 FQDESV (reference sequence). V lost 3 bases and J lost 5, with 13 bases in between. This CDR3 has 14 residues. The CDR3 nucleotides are TGTGCCAGCAGCTTCGGGGATCGAAGGACTGAAGCTTTCTTT. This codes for CASSFGDRRTEAFF.

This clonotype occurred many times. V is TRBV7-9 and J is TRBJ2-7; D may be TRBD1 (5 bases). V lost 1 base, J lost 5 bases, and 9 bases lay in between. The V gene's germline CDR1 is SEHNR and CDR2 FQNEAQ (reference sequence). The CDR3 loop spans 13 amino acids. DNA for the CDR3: TGTGCCAGCAGCTTAGAGGCAGGGAACGAGCAGTACTTC. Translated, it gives CASSLEAGNEQYF.

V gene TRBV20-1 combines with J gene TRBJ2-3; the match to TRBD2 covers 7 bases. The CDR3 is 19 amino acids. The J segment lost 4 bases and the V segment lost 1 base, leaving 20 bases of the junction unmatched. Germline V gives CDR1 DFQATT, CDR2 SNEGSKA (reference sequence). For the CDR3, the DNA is TGCAGTGCTAGAGGAGACTTGACGTCGGGAGGCATTGGTGCAGATACGCAGTATTTT. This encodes CSARGDLTSGGIGADTQYF.

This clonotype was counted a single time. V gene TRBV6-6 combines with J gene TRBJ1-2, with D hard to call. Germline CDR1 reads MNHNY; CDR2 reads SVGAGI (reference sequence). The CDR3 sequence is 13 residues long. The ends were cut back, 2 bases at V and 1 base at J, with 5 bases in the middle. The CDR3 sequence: CASSYLNNYGYTF. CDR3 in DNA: TGTGCCAGCAGTTACCTCAATAACTATGGCTACACCTTC.

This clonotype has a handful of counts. The CDR3 here is CASSQFSQGNTEAFF. The CDR3, as DNA: TGTGCCAGCAGCCAATTCTCGCAGGGGAACACTGAAGCTTTCTTT. V usage is TRBV16 and J usage is TRBJ1-1; weak D call: TRBD1 (5 bases). Germline V gives CDR1 KGHSY, CDR2 FQNENV. This CDR3 region has 15 residues. V was shortened by 1 base and J by 1 base, with 10 bases between the two germline ends.

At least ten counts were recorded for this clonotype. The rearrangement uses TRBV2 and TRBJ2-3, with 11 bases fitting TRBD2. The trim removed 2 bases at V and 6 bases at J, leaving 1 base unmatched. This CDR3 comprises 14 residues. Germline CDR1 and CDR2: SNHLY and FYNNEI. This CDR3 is CASSEIAGGDTQYF. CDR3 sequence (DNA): TGTGCCAGCAGTGAAATAGCGGGAGGGGATACGCAGTATTTT.

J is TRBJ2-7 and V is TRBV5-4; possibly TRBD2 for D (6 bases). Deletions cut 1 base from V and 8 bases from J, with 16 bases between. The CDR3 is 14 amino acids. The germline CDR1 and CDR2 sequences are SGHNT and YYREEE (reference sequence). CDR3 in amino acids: CASSLSPGAGQQYF. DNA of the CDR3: TGTGCCAGCAGCTTGAGTCCAGGCGCGGGACAGCAGTACTTC. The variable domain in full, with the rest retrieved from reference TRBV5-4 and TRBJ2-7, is ETGVTQSPTHLIKTRGQQVTLRCSSQSGHNTVSWYQQALGQGPQFIFQYYREEENGRGNFPPRFSGLQFPNYSSELNVNALELDDSALYLCASSLSPGAGQQYFGPGTRLTVT.

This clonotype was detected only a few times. The CDR3 here is CASSPTRGEQYF. CDR3 sequence (DNA): TGTGCCAGCAGTCCCACCCGGGGCGAGCAGTACTTC. This chain connects TRBV6-6 to TRBJ2-7; possible D gene TRBD2, 5 bases. From germline, CDR1 is MNHNY and CDR2 SVGAGI (reference sequence). This CDR3 comprises 12 residues. Between the trimmed V and J ends, which lost 5 bases and 6 bases, there was a span of 11 bases.

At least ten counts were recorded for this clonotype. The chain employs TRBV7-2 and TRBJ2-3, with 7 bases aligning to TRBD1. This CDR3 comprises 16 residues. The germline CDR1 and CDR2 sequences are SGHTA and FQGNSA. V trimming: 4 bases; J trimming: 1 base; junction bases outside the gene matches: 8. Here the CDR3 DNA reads TGTGCCAGCAGCTATTTGCCGGGACAGCGCACAGATACGCAGTATTTT. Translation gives CASSYLPGQRTDTQYF.

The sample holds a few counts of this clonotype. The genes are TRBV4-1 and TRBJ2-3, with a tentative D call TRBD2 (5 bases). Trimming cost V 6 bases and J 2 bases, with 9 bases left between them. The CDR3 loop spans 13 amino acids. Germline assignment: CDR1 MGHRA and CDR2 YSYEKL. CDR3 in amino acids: CASRREFTDTQYF. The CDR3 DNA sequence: TGCGCCAGCAGAAGGGAGTTCACAGATACGCAGTATTTT.

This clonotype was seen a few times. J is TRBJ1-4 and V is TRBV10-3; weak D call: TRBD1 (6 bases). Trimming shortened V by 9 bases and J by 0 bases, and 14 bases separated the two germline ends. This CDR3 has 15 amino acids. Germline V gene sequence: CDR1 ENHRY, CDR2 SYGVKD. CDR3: CAMPTGLATNEKLFF. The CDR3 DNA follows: TGTGCCATGCCGACAGGCTTAGCAACTAATGAAAAACTGTTTTTT.

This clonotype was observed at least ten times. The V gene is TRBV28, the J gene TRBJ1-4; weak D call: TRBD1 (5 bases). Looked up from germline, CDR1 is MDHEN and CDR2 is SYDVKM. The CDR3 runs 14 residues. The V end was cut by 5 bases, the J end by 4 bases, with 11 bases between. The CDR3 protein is CASSPGQGNEKLFF. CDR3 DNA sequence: TGTGCCAGCAGTCCCGGGCAGGGTAATGAAAAACTGTTTTTT.

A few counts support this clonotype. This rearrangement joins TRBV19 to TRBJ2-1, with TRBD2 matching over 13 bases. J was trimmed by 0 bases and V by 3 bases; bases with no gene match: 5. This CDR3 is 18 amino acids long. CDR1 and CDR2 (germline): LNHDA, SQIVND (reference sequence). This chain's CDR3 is CASSMGLAGPNSYNEQFF. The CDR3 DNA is TGTGCCAGTAGTATGGGACTAGCGGGGCCGAACTCCTACAATGAGCAGTTCTTC.

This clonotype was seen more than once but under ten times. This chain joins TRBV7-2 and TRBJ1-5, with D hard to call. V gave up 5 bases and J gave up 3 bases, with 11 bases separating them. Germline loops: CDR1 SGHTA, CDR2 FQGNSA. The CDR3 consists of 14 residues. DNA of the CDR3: TGTGCCAGCAGCCCGGTCGGAAACAATCAGCCCCAGCATTTT. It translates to CASSPVGNNQPQHF. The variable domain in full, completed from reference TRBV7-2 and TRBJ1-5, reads GAGVSQSPSNKVTEKGKDVELRCDPISGHTALYWYRQSLGQGLEFLIYFQGNSAPDKSGLPSDRFSAERTGGSVSTLTIQRTQQEDSAVYLCASSPVGNNQPQHFGDGTRLSIL.

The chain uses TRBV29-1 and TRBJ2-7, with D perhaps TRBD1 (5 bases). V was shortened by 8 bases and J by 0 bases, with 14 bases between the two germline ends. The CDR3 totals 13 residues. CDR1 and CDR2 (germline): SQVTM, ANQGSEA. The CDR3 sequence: CSIDSITSYEQYF. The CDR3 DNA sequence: TGCAGCATAGACAGCATAACCTCCTACGAGCAGTACTTC.

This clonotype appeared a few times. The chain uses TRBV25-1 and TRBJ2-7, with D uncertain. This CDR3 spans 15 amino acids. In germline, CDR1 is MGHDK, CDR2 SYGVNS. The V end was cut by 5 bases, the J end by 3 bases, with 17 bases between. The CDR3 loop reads CASSLVPAGYYEQYF. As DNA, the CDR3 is TGTGCCAGCAGTCTCGTCCCCGCCGGATACTACGAGCAGTACTTC.

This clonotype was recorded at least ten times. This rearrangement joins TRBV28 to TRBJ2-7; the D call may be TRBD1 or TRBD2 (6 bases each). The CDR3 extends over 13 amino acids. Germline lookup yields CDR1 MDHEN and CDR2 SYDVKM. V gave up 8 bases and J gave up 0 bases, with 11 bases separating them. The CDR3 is CASFGGSSYEQYF. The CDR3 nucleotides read TGTGCCAGCTTCGGGGGCAGCTCCTACGAGCAGTACTTC. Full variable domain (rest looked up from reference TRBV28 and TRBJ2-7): DVKVTQSSRYLVKRTGEKVFLECVQDMDHENMFWYRQDPGLGLRLIYFSYDVKMKEKGDIPEGYSVSREKKERFSLILESASTNQTSMYLCASFGGSSYEQYFGPGTRLTVT.

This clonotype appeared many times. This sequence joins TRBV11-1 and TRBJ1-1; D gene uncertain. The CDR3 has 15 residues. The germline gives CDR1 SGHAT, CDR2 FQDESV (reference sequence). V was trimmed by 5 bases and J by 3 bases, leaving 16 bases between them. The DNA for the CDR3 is TGTGCCAGCAGCCCCCCTATGAAGGGCGACACTGAAGCTTTCTTT. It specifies CASSPPMKGDTEAFF.

The CDR3 coding sequence is TGTGCCAGCAGTTTAAGAATGCAATACGAGCAGTACTTC. It specifies CASSLRMQYEQYF. The rearrangement joins TRBV28 to TRBJ2-7, with D uncertain. Germline loops: CDR1 MDHEN, CDR2 SYDVKM. Trimming stripped 2 bases from V and 4 bases from J, with 9 bases between. CDR3 length: 13 residues.

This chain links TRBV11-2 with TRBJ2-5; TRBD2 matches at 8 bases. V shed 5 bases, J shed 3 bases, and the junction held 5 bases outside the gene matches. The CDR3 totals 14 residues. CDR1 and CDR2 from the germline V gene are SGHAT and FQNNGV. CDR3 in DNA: TGTGCCAGCAGCCGAGCGGGGGTAAAAGAGACCCAGTACTTC. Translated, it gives CASSRAGVKETQYF.

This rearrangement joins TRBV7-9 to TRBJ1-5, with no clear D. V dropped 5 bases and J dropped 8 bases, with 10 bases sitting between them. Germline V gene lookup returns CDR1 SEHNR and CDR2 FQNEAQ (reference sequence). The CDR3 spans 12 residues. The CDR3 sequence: CASSRGEEPQHF. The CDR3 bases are TGTGCCAGCAGCCGGGGAGAGGAGCCCCAGCATTTT. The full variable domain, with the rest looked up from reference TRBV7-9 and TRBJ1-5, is DTGVSQNPRHKITKRGQNVTFRCDPISEHNRLYWYRQTLGQGPEFLTYFQNEAQLEKSRLLSDRFSAERPKGSFSTLEIQRTEQGDSAMYLCASSRGEEPQHFGDGTRLSIL.

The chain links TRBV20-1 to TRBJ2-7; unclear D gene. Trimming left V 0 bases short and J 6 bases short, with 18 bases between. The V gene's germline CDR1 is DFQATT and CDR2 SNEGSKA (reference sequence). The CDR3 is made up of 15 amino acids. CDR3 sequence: CSARDPGPSSGEQYF. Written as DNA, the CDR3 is TGCAGTGCTAGAGATCCGGGCCCGTCATCCGGCGAGCAGTACTTC.

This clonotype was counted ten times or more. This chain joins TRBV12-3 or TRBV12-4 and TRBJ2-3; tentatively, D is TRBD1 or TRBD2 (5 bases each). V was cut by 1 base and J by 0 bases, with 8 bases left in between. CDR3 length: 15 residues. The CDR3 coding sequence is TGTGCCAGCAGTTTAGGAGGGACCAGCACAGATACGCAGTATTTT. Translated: CASSLGGTSTDTQYF.

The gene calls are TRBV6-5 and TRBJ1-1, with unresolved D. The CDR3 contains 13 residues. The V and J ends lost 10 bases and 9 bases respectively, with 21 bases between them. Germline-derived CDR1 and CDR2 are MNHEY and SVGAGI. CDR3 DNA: TGTGCCACCGTGGTGACCGAGGGCAGAAAAGCTTTCTTT. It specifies CATVVTEGRKAFF.

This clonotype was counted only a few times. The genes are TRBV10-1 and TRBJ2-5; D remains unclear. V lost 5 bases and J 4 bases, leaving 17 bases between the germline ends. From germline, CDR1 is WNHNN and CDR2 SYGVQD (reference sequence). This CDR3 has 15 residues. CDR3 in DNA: TGCGCCAGCAGTATTGATACCGTCGAGTTAGAGACCCAGTACTTC. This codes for CASSIDTVELETQYF.

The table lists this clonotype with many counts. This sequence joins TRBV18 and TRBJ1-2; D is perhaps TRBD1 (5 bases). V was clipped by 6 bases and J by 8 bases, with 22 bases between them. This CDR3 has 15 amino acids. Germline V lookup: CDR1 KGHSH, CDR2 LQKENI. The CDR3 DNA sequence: TGTGCCAGCTCCTATGAATCAGGGTACGGAGGAGGCTACACCTTC. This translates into CASSYESGYGGGYTF. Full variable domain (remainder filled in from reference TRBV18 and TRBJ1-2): NAGVMQNPRHLVRRRGQEARLRCSPMKGHSHVYWYRQLPEEGLKFMVYLQKENIIDESGMPKERFSAEFPKEGPSILRIQQVVRGDSAAYFCASSYESGYGGGYTFGSGTRLTVV.

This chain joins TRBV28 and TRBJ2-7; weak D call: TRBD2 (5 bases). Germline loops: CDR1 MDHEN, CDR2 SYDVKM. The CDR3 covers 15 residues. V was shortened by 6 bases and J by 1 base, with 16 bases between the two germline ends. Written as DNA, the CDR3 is TGTGCCAGCAGCCCCCCTGGAGGCTTTTCCTACGAGCAGTACTTC. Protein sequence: CASSPPGGFSYEQYF.